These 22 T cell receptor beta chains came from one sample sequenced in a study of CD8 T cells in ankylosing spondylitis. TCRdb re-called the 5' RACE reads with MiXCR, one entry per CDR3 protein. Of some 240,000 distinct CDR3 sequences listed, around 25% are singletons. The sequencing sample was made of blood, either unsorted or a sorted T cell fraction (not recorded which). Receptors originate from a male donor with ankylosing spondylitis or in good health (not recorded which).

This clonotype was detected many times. The CDR3 region has the DNA TGTGCCACCAGCAGGCGCGGGACATCGAACACCGGGGAGCTGTTTTTT. Translated: CATSRRGTSNTGELFF. The rearrangement joins TRBV15 to TRBJ2-2, with D possibly called TRBD1 or TRBD2 (6 bases each). CDR3 size: 16 residues. Germline CDR1 reads LNHNV; CDR2 reads YYDKDF (reference sequence). Trimming took 3 bases from V and 0 from J, leaving 11 bases between them.

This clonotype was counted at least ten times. The CDR3 sequence is CSARTQAVNYGYTF. The CDR3 coding sequence is TGCAGTGCTAGAACCCAGGCAGTCAACTATGGCTACACCTTC. The chain recombines TRBV20-1 with TRBJ1-2; D gene uncertain. The V end lost 2 bases, the J end lost 2 bases, and 12 bases lay between the germline ends. The CDR3 runs to 14 residues. Germline-derived CDR1 and CDR2 are DFQATT and SNEGSKA (reference sequence).

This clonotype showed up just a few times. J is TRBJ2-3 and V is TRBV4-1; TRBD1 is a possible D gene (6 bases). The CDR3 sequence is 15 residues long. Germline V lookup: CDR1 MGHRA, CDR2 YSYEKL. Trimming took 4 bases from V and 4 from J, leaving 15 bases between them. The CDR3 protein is CASSRTGSLPDTQYF. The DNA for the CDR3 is TGCGCCAGCAGCCGCACAGGGTCCCTTCCAGATACGCAGTATTTT.

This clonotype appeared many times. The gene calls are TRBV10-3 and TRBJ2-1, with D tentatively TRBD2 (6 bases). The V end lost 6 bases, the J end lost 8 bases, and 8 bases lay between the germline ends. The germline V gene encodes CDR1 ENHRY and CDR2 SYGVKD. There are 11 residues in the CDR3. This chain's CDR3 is CAISGGDEQFF. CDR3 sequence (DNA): TGTGCCATCAGCGGAGGGGATGAGCAGTTCTTC.

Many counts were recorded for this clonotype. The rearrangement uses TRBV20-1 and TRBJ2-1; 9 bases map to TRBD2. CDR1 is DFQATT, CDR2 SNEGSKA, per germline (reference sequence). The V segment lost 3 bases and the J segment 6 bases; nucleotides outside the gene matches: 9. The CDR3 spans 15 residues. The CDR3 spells CSASSTGGGVNEQFF. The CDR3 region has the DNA TGCAGTGCTAGCTCCACCGGCGGGGGGGTCAATGAGCAGTTCTTC.

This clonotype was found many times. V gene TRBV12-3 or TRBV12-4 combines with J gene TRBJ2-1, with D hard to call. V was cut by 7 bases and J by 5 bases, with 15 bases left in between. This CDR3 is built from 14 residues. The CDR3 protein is CASTLTGRDNEQFF. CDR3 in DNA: TGTGCCAGCACCCTTACCGGCCGAGACAATGAGCAGTTCTTC.

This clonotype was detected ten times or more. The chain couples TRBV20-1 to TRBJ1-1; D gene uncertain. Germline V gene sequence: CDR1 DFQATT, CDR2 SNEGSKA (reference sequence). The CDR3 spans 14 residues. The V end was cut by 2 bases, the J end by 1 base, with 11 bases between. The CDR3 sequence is CSARPTATNTEAFF. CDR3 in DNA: TGCAGTGCTAGACCCACAGCGACGAACACTGAAGCTTTCTTT.

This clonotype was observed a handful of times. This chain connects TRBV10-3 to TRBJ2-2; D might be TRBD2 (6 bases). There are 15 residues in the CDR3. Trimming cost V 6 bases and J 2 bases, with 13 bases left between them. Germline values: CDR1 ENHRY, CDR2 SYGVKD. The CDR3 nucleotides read TGTGCCATCAGACGGGAGACAGATAACACCGGGGAGCTGTTTTTT. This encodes CAIRRETDNTGELFF.

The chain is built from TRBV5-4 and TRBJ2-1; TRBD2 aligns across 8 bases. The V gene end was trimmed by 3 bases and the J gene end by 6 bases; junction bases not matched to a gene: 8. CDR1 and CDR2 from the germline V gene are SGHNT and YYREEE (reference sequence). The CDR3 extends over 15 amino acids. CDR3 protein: CASSSRSGGPNEQFF. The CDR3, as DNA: TGTGCCAGCAGCTCTCGGAGCGGGGGCCCCAATGAGCAGTTCTTC.

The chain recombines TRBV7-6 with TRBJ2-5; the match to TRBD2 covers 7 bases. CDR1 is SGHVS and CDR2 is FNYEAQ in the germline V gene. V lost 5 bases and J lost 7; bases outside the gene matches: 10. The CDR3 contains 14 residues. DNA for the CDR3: TGTGCCAGCAGCCCAGGACTAGACTCGGGGACCCAGTACTTC. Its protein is CASSPGLDSGTQYF.

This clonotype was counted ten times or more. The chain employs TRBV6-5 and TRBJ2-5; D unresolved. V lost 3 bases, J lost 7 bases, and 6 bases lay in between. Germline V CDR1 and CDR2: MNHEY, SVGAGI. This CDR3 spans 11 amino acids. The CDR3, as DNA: TGTGCCAGCAGTTATACGGGGACCCAGTACTTC. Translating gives CASSYTGTQYF.

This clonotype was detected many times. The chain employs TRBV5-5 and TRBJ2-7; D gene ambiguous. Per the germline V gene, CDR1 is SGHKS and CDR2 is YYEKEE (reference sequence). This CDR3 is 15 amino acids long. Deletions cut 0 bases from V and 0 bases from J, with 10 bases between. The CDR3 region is CASSLVGGSSYEQYF. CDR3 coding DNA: TGTGCCAGCAGCTTGGTAGGTGGAAGCTCCTACGAGCAGTACTTC.

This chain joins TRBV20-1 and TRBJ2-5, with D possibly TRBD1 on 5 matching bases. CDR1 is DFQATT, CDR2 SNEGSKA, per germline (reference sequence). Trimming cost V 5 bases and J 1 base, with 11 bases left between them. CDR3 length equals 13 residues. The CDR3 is CSACGQVQETQYF. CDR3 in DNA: TGCAGTGCTTGTGGACAAGTCCAAGAGACCCAGTACTTC.

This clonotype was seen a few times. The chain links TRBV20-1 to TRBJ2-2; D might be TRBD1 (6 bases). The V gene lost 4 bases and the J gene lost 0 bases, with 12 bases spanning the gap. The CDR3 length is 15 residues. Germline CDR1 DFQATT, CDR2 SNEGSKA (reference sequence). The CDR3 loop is CSANDRRTNTGELFF. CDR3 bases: TGCAGTGCTAACGACAGGAGAACGAACACCGGGGAGCTGTTTTTT.

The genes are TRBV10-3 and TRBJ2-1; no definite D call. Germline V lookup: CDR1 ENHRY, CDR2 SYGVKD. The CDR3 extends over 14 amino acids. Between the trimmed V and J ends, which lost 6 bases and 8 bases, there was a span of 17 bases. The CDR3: CAISTTDSSDEQFF. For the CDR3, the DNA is TGTGCCATCAGCACTACCGACTCTTCGGATGAGCAGTTCTTC.

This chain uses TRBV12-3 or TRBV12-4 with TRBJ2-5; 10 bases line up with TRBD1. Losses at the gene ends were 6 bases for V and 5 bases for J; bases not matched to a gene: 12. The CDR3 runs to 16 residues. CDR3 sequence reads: CASRGTGEGILETQYF. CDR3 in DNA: TGTGCCAGCAGGGGGACAGGGGAGGGCATTTTGGAGACCCAGTACTTC.

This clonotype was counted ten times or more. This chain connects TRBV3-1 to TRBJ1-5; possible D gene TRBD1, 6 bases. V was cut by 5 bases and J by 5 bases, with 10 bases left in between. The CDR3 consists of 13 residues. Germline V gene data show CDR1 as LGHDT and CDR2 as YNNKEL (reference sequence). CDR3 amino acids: CASSSDRYQPQHF. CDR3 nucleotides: TGTGCCAGCAGCTCAGACAGGTATCAGCCCCAGCATTTT.

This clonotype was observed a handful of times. CDR3 sequence reads: CSARDVVGGNTEAFF. The CDR3 DNA reads as TGCAGTGCTAGAGATGTAGTGGGGGGTAACACTGAAGCTTTCTTT. V usage is TRBV20-1 and J usage is TRBJ1-1, with D tentatively TRBD1 (5 bases). The germline V and J ends were trimmed by 0 bases and 2 bases, with 13 bases remaining between them. The CDR3 has 15 residues. CDR1 and CDR2 (germline): DFQATT, SNEGSKA (reference sequence).

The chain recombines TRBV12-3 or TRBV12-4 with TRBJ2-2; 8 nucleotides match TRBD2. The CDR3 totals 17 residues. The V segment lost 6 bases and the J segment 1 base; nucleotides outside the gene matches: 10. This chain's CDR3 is CASRGRAGALNTGELFF. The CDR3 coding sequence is TGTGCCAGCAGGGGGAGAGCGGGGGCCCTGAACACCGGGGAGCTGTTTTTT.

CDR3 region: CASSLMAEGGNTGELFF. DNA for the CDR3: TGTGCCAGCAGCCTCATGGCCGAGGGGGGAAACACCGGGGAGCTGTTTTTT. The genes are TRBV7-6 and TRBJ2-2; D might be TRBD1 or TRBD2, each matching 6 bases. This CDR3 has 17 residues. V lost 5 bases to trimming and J lost 2 bases, with 18 bases between them. From germline, CDR1 is SGHVS and CDR2 FNYEAQ.

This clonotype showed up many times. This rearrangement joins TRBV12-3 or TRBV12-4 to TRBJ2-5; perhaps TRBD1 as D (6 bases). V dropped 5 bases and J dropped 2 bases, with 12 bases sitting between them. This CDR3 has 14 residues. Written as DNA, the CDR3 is TGTGCCAGCAGTCGCAGCACAGGGCAAGAGACCCAGTACTTC. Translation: CASSRSTGQETQYF.

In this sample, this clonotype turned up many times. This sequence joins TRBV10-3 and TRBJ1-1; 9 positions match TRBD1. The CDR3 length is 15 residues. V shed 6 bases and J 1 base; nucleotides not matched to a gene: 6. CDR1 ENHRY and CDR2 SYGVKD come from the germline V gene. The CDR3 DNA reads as TGTGCCATCAGGGGGACAGGGATACAGAACACTGAAGCTTTCTTT. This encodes CAIRGTGIQNTEAFF.